Below, one TCR beta chain is given with its context. Between the trimmed V and J ends, which lost 0 bases and 4 bases, there was a span of 13 bases. Per the germline V gene, CDR1 is SGHKS and CDR2 is YYEKEE (reference sequence). The CDR3 loop spans 15 amino acids. The data were obtained in a study of shared T cell receptors in the human thymus. Assay: immunoSEQ multiplex PCR; the TCRdb copy retains only in-frame clones and omits some. The sample holds more than 550,000 clones, over 75% seen once. The sample was also reused in another study, on human thymus T cells.

The sequence derives from a girl under three years old with a congenital heart defect. V gene TRBV5-5 combines with J gene TRBJ1-2; perhaps TRBD1 as D (6 bases). The sequenced material came from thymocytes. The chain's CDR3 is CASSLAPGAFYGYTF. Written as DNA, the CDR3 is TGTGCCAGCAGCTTGGCCCCAGGGGCCTTCTATGGCTACACCTTC.